This T cell receptor (beta chain) was sequenced during a study of blood T cell repertoires in COVID-19. In the study overall: The United States, Italy and Spain supplied acute and convalescent COVID-19 samples. PBMCs, B-cell-depleted T cells, or T cells were the source of the cDNA or gDNA that made up the material.

This clone was detected only once. The CDR3 has 14 residues. J lost 8 bases, V lost 3 bases, and 5 bases had no gene match. Germline V CDR1 and CDR2: LGHDT, YNNKEL (reference sequence). Authors' data handling: The assay estimated nucleated cells by amplifying reference gene primers. The method was immunoSEQ multiplex PCR; TCRdb's version includes in-frame clones alone and lacks a portion of them. The D gene and trimming were derived from the DNA, and the V and J assignments and clone size from that table. The sample contains some 190,000 clones, about 88% of which appear only once. Sequenced sample: peripheral blood. The sequence was collected from a woman between 35 and 50 years old who had recovered from COVID-19. This chain joins TRBV3-1 (or the pseudogene TRBV3-2) and TRBJ1-4, with TRBD1 matching 8 bases. In DNA, the CDR3 is TGTGCCAGCAGCCAGACAGGGGTAGGAGAAAAACTGTTTTTT. It is translated as CASSQTGVGEKLFF.